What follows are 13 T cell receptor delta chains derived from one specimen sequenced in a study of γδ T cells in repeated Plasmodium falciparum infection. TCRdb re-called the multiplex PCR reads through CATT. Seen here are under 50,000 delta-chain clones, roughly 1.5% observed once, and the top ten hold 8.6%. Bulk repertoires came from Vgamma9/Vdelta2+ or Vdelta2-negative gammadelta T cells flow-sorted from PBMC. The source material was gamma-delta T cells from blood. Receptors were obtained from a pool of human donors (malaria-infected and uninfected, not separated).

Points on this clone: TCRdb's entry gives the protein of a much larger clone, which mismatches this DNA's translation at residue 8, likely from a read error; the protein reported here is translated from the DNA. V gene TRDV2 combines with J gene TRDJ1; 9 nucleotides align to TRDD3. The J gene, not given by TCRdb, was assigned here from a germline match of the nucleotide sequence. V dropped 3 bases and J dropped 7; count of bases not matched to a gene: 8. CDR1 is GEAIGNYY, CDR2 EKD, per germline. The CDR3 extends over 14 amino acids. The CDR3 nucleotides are TGTGCCTGTGACGAACTGGGGGAGTCGAGTAAACTCATCTTT. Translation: CACDELGESSKLIF.

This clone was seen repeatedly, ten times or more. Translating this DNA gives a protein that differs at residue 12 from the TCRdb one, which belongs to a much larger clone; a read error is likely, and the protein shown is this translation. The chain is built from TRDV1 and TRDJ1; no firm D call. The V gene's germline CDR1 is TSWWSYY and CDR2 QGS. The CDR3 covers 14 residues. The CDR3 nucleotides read TGTGCTCTTGGGGAACCGGATCCTTTGCTGAAACCCATCTTT. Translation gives CALGEPDPLLKPIF.

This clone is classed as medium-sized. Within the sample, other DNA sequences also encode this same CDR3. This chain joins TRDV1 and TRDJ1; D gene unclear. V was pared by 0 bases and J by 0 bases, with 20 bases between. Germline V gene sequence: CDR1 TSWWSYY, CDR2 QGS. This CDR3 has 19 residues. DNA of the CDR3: TGTGCTCTTGGGGAACTCCCCCCCAGAAGGGGCGATTACACCGATAAACTCATCTTT. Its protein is CALGELPPRRGDYTDKLIF.

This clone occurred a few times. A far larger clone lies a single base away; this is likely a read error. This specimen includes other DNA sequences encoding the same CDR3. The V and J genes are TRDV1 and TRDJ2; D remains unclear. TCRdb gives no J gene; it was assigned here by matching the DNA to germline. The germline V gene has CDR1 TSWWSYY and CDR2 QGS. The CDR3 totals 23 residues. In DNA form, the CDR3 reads TGTGCCCTTGGTATCCCCTCGATCTACCCGAGATTCCCCCCGTCCTCTTTGACAGCACAACTCTTCTTT. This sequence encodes CALGIPSIYPRFPPSSLTAQLFF.

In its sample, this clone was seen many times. CDR3 nucleotides: TGTGCTCTTGGGGAACTAATGGGGATACGCCCAGCACAACTCTTCTTT. This sequence encodes CALGELMGIRPAQLFF. The rearrangement links TRDV1 to TRDJ2; 9 bases agree with TRDD3. Germline V gives CDR1 TSWWSYY, CDR2 QGS. The CDR3 length is 16 residues. V lost 0 bases, J lost 6 bases, and 5 bases stayed unmatched.

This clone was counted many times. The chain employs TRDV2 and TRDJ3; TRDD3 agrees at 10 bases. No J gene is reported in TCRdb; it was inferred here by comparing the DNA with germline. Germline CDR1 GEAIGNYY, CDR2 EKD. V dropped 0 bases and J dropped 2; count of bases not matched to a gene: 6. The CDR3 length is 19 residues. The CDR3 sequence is CACDTLLLGDPWDTRQMFF. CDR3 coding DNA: TGTGCCTGTGACACCTTATTACTGGGGGATCCCTGGGACACCCGACAGATGTTTTTC.

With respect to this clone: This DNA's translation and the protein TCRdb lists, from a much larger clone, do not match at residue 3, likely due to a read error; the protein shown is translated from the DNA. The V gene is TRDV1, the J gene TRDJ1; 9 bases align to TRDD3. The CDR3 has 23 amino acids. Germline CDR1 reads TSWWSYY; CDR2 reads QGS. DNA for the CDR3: TGTGCTCCTGGGGAACTACTTTTAAGGTCTTCTACCGTACTGGGGGACAACTCCGGGGGGCTCATCTTT. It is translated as CAPGELLLRSSTVLGDNSGGLIF.

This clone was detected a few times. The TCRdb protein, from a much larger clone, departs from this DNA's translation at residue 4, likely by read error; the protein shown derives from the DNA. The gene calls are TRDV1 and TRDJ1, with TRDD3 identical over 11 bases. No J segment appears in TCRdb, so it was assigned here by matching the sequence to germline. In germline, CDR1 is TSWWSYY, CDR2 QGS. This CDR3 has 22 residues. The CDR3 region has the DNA TGTGCTCTTGTGGAACTAAGACCCATTCTGGGGGATACCCGTACTAACACCGATAAACTCATCTTT. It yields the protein CALVELRPILGDTRTNTDKLIF.

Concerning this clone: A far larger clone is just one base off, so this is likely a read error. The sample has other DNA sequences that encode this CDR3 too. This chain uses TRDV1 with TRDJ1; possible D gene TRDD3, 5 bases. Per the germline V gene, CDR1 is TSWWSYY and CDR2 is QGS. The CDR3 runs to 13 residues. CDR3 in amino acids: CALGELERKKLIF. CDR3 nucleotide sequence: TGTGCTCTCGGGGAACTAGAACGGAAAAAACTCATCTTT.

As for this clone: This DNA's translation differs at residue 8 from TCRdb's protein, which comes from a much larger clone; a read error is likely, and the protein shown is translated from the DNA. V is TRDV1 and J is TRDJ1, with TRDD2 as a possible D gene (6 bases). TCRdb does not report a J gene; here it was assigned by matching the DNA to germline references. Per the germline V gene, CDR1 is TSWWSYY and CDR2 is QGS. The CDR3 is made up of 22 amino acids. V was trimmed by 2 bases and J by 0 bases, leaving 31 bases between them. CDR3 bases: TGTGCTCTTGGGGAATCTAAAGATGAGGGGGCGCCACTCCTACCTTACACCGATAAACTCATCTTT. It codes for CALGESKDEGAPLLPYTDKLIF.

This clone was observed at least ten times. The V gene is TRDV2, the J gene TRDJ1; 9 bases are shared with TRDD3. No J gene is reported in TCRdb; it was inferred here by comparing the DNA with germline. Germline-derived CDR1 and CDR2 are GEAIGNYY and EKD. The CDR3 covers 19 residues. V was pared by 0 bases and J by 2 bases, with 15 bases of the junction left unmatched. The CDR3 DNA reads TGTGCCTGTGACACCCTACTGAGCGTTACTGGGGGACGTACCGATAAACTCATCTTT. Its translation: CACDTLLSVTGGRTDKLIF.

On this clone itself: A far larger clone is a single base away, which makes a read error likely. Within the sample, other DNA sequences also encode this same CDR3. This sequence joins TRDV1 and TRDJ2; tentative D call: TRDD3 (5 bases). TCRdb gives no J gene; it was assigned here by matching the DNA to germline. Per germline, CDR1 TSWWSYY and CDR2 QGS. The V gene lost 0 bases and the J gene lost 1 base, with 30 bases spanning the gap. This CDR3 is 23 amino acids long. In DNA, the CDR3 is TGTGCTCTTGGGGAACTAAGGGCGGCGTTATTGGGGACCACCGCCAGTTTGACAGCACAACTCTTCTTT. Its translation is CALGELRAALLGTTASLTAQLFF.

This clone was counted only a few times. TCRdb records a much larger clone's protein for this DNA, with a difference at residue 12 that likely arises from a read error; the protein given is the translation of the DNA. CDR3 sequence (DNA): TGTGCTCTTGAAAGACTTAATCCTACGCCTGGTCGGGGGATGATATACACCGATAAACTCATCTTT. As protein: CALERLNPTPGRGMIYTDKLIF. The rearrangement links TRDV1 to TRDJ1; tentatively, D is TRDD3 (7 bases). Here the J gene was assigned by germline matching of the DNA, as TCRdb has none. Germline assignment: CDR1 TSWWSYY and CDR2 QGS. V was pared by 7 bases and J by 0 bases, with 36 bases between. The CDR3 has 22 amino acids.